This TCR beta chain derives from a study of T cell responses to AZD1222 COVID-19 vaccine. Using immunoSEQ multiplex PCR, the repertoire was profiled, and TCRdb retains in-frame clones only, with some absent. This repertoire shows about 150,000 clones, around 90% found once; its top ten account for approximately 17%. Study-wide findings and caveats: There were repertoire samples only from the period after the peak T cell response. Two AZD1222 doses significantly raised spike-specific TCR breadth and depth over controls.

Regarding this clone: The target antigen is unknown.

CDR3 length equals 15 residues. V was pared by 1 base and J by 1 base, with 10 bases between. Germline CDR1 is SGHAT and CDR2 is FQNNGV. This sample comprised peripheral blood, obtained on day 0 of AZD1222 vaccination. This rearrangement joins TRBV11-2 to TRBJ1-1, with a tentative D call TRBD1 (6 bases). The sequence derives from an adult in good health. DNA of the CDR3: TGTGCCAGCAGCTTAGCCGGACAGTGGAACACTGAAGCTTTCTTT. Amino acids: CASSLAGQWNTEAFF.